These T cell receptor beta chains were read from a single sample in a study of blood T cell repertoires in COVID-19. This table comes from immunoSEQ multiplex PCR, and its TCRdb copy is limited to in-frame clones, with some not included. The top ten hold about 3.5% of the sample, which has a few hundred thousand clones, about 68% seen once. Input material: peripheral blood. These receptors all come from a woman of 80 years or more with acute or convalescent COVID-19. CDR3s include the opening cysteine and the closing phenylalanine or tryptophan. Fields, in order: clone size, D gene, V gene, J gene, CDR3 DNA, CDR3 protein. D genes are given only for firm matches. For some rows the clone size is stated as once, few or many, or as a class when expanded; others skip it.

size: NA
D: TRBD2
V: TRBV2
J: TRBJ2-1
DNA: TGTGCCAGCAGACTCATCAGCGGGAGGTTAATCGGGAATGAGCAGTTCTTC
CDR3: CASRLISGRLIGNEQFF

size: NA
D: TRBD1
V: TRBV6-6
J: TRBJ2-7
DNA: TGTGCCAGCAGTTACCCACAGGGGAGCGTCTCCGAGCAGTACTTC
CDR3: CASSYPQGSVSEQYF

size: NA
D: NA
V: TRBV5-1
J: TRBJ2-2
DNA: TGCGCCAGCAGCTACGCCGGGACTGAGGGCACCGGGGAGCTGTTTTTT
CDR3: CASSYAGTEGTGELFF

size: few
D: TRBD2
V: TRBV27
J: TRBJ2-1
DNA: TGTGCCAGCAGTTTACCGGCTAGCGGGGGGTCTAATGAGCAGTTCTTC
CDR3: CASSLPASGGSNEQFF

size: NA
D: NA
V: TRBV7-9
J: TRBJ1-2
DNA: TGTGCCAGCAGCTTAACGGCGACTGCCTATGGCTACACCTTC
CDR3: CASSLTATAYGYTF

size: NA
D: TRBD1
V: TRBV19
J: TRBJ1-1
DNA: TGTGCCAGTAGACAGGACAGGGGAAGCACTGAAGCTTTCTTT
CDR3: CASRQDRGSTEAFF

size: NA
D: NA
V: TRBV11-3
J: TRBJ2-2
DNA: TGTGCCAGCAGCTCCCAATTACCCACCTTGAGCGGGGAGCTGTTTTTT
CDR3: CASSSQLPTLSGELFF

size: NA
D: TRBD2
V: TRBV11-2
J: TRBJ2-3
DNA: TGTGCCAGCAGCTCGGTACCCCGGACTAGCGGGAGCACAGATACGCAGTATTTT
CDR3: CASSSVPRTSGSTDTQYF

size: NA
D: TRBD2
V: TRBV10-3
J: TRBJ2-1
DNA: TGTGCCATCATGGGTCGAGTTGGCGGGACTAGTAGCAATGAGCAGTTCTTC
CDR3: CAIMGRVGGTSSNEQFF

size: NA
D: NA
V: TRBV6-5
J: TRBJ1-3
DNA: TGTGCCAGCACAAGCTTTGGCTCTGGAAACACCATATATTTT
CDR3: CASTSFGSGNTIYF

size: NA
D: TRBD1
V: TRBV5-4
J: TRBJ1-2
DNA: TGTGCCAGCAGCTTGAGGACGGGACAGTATTATGGCTACACCTTC
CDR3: CASSLRTGQYYGYTF

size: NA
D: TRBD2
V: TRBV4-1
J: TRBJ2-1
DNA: TGCGCCAGCAGCCGGGACCCGGGACTAGCGGGAGGCCAGCAGTTCTTC
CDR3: CASSRDPGLAGGQQFF

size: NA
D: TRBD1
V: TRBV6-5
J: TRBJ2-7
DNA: TGTGCCAGCAGTAGGGACAGCCCCTACGAGCAGTACTTC
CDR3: CASSRDSPYEQYF

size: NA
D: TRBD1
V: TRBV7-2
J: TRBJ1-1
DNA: TGTGCCAGCAGCTTAGCCCTGACAGGGGACTTGAACACTGAAGCTTTCTTT
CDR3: CASSLALTGDLNTEAFF

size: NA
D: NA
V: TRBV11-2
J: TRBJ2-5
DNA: TGTGCCAGCAGCTTAGACCCCGTCAGAAAAGAGACCCAGTACTTC
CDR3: CASSLDPVRKETQYF

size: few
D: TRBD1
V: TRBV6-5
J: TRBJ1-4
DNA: TGTGCCGCCGGAAACAGGGGCCATAATGAAAAACTGTTTTTT
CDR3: CAAGNRGHNEKLFF

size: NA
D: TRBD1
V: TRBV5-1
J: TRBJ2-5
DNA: TGCGCCAGCAGCGGGGGGACAGGGGGCAAAGAGACCCAGTACTTC
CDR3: CASSGGTGGKETQYF

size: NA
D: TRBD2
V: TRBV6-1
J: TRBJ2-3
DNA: TGTGCCAGCAGTGACGGGACTAGCGGGGGTACGCAGTATTTT
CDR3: CASSDGTSGGTQYF

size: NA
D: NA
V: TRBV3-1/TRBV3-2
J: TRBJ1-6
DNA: TGTGCCAGCAGCCAACCCCGGGGGGCCCAGACACATTCACCCCTCCACTTT
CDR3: CASSQPRGAQTHSPLHF

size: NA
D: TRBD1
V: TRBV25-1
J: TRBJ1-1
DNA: TGTGCCAGCAGTGCACAGGGGGCGGGAAACACTGAAGCTTTCTTT
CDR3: CASSAQGAGNTEAFF

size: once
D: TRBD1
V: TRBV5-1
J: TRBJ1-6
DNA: TGCGCCAGCAGCTTGGCCGGGACAGGTTATGGTTCACCCCTCCACTTT
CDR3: CASSLAGTGYGSPLHF

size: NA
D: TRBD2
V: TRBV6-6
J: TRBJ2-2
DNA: TGTGCCAGCAAGTCAACGGGAGGGGGTGGGGAGCTGTTTTTT
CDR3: CASKSTGGGGELFF

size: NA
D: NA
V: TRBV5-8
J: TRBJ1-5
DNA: TGTGCCAGCAGCTACGACAGGAATCAGCCCCAGCATTTT
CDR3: CASSYDRNQPQHF

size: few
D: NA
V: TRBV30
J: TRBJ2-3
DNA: TGTGCCTGGAGTGTACGGGCGGGAGATACGCAGTATTTT
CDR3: CAWSVRAGDTQYF

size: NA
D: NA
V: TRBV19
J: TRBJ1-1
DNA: TGTGCCAGTAGTATAGGTTGGAGGCTGGCGAACACTGAAGCTTTCTTT
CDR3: CASSIGWRLANTEAFF

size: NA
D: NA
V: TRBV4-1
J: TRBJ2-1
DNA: TGCGCCAGCAGCCAAGGGACAGTCTCCTACAATGAGCAGTTCTTC
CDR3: CASSQGTVSYNEQFF

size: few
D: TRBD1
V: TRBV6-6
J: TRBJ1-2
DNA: TGTGCCAGCAGTTACGGGGGGACAGGAGGCGGCTACACCTTC
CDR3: CASSYGGTGGGYTF

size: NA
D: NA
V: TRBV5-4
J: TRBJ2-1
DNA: TGTGCCAGCAGCTTGGCGGCGAGGAGCTCCTACAATGAGCAGTTCTTC
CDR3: CASSLAARSSYNEQFF

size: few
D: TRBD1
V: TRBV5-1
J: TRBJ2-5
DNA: TGCGCCAGCAGCTTGGAGGCAGGGGGCCAGACCCAGTACTTC
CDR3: CASSLEAGGQTQYF

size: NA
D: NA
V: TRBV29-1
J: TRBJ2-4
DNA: TGCAGCGTTGGAGGGGGAACCAAAAACATTCAGTACTTC
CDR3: CSVGGGTKNIQYF

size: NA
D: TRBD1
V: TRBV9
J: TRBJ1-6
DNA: TGTGCCAGCAGCCAACATCCGGGACAGGGATCTTCACCCCTCCACTTT
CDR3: CASSQHPGQGSSPLHF

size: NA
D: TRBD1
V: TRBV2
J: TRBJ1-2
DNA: TGTGCCAGCAGTTGGGACAGCTCCTATGGCTACACCTTC
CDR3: CASSWDSSYGYTF

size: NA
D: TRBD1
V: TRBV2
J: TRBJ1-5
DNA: TGTGCCAGCAGTGCCCAGACAGGGAACAATCAGCCCCAGCATTTT
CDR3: CASSAQTGNNQPQHF

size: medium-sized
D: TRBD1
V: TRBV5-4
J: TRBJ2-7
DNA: TGTGCCAGCAGCGACTGGGACAGAGCCTCCTACGAGCAGTACTTC
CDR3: CASSDWDRASYEQYF

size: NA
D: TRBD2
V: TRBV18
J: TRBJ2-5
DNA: TGTGCCAGCTCACCACGTTCCCTAGCGGGGGGCCAAGAGACCCAGTACTTC
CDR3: CASSPRSLAGGQETQYF

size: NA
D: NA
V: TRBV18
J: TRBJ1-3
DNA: TGTGCCAGCTCACCCAACGAGGGAAACACCATATATTTT
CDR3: CASSPNEGNTIYF

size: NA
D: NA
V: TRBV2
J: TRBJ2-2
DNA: TGTGCCAGCAGTGCCGGGTGGTTAAGCCGGGGGACGAGAACCGGGGAGCTGTTTTTT
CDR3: CASSAGWLSRGTRTGELFF

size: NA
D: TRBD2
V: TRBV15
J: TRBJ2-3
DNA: TGTGCCACCAGGGGGGTCCCTAGCGGGAGGGCCAGTGGGGCTGGCACAGATACGCAGTATTTT
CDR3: CATRGVPSGRASGAGTDTQYF

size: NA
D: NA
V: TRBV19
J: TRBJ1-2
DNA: TGTGCCAGTAGTCTGAGGGAATTGAGTGGCTACACCTTC
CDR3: CASSLRELSGYTF

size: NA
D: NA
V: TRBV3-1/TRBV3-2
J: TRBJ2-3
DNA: TGTGCCAGCAGACGAGGACAAACTTATAGCACAGATACGCAGTATTTT
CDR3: CASRRGQTYSTDTQYF

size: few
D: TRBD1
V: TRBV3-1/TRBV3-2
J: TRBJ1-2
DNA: TGTGCCAGCAGCCTCCTGACCGGACAGGGGGCTGGGGGCTACACCTTC
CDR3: CASSLLTGQGAGGYTF

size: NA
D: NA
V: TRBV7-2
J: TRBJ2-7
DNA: TGTGCCAGCAGCTTATTGGCCAGCGGCTCCTACGAGCAGTACTTC
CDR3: CASSLLASGSYEQYF

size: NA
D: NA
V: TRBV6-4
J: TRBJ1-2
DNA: TGTGCCAGCAGTCCTCCGGGGTCCTCCTATGGCTACACCTTC
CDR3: CASSPPGSSYGYTF

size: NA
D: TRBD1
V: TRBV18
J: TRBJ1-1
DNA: TGTGCCAGCTCACCTTCGACAGGGGTCACTGAAGCTTTCTTT
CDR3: CASSPSTGVTEAFF

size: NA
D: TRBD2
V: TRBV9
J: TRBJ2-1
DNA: TGTGCCAGCAGCGTAGCTAGCGGGGGTGAGCAGTTCTTC
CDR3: CASSVASGGEQFF

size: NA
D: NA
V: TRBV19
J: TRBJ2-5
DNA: TGTGCCAGTAGCCGTACAGAGAATAAAGAGACCCAGTACTTC
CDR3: CASSRTENKETQYF

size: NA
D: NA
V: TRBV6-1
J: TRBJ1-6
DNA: TGTGCCAGCAGTGAAGCAGGAGGGCTGCCCCTCCACTTT
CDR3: CASSEAGGLPLHF

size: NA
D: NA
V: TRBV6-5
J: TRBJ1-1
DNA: TGTGCCAGCAGGGGCAGGGGAAAGAAACACACTGAAGCTTTCTTT
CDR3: CASRGRGKKHTEAFF

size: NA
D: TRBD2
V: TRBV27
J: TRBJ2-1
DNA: TGTGCCAGCAGACGTAGCGGGAGGGTCATCGATGAGCAGTTCTTC
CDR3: CASRRSGRVIDEQFF

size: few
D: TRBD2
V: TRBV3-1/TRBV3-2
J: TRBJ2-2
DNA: TGTGCCAGCAGCCAAAGCGCTAGCGGGACCGGGGAGCTGTTTTTT
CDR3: CASSQSASGTGELFF

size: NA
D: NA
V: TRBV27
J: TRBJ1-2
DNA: TGTGCCAGCAGTTTACTAGCTGGGGGCGCAAGCTATGGCTACACCTTC
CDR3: CASSLLAGGASYGYTF